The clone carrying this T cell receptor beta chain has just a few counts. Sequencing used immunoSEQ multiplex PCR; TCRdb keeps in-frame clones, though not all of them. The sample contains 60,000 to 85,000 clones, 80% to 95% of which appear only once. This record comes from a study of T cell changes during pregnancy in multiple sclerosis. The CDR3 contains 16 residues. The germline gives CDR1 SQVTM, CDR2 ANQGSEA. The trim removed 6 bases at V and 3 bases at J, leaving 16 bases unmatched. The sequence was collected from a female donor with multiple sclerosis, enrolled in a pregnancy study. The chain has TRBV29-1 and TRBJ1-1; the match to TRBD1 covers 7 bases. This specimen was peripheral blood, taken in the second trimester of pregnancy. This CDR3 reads CSVENLAGTEYTEAFF. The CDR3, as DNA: TGCAGCGTCGAGAACTTAGCCGGGACAGAGTACACTGAAGCTTTCTTT. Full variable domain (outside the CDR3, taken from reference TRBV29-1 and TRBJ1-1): SAVISQKPSRDICQRGTSLTIQCQVDSQVTMMFWYRQQPGQSLTLIATANQGSEATYESGFVIDKFPISRPNLTFSTLTVSNMSPEDSSIYLCSVENLAGTEYTEAFFGQGTRLTVV.